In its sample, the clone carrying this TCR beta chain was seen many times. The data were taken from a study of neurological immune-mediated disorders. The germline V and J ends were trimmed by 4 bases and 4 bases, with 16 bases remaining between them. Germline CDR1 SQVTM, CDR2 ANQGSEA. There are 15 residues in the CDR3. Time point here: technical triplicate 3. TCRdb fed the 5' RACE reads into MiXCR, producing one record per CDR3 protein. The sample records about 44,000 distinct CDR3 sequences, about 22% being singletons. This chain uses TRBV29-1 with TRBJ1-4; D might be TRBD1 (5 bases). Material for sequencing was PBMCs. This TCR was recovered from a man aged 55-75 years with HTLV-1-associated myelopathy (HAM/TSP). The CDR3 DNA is TGCAGCGTTGGGGGGTCCTACGGGATTAATGAAAAACTGTTTTTT. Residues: CSVGGSYGINEKLFF.